These 23 T cell receptor beta chains originate from one sample sequenced in a study of OX40 agonist ivuxolimab in advanced cancers. Using immunoSEQ multiplex PCR, the repertoire was profiled, and TCRdb retains in-frame clones only, with some absent. The sample shows about 40,000 clones, roughly 91% of them seen only once. Sequences were derived from CD4+ or CD8+ T cells sorted from blood, sampled in a trial of the OX40 agonist ivuxolimab. Source of these receptors: an adult with an advanced solid tumor such as melanoma, head and neck, liver or kidney cancer.

The chain recombines TRBV7-2 with TRBJ1-1; no clear D. CDR3 length: 14 residues. Germline V lookup: CDR1 SGHTA, CDR2 FQGNSA. V was cut by 5 bases and J by 4 bases, with 14 bases left in between. The CDR3 nucleotides are TGTGCCAGCAGCCCAGGTCCGACTGTCACTGAAGCTTTCTTT. The encoded protein is CASSPGPTVTEAFF.

This clone was detected a few times. This chain links TRBV11-2 with TRBJ1-2, with D maybe TRBD1 (5 bases). The CDR3 has 14 residues. Germline V CDR1 and CDR2: SGHAT, FQNNGV. Between the trimmed V and J ends, which lost 4 bases and 4 bases, there was a span of 13 bases. This chain's CDR3 is CASSSTGRTYGYTF. CDR3 coding DNA: TGTGCCAGCAGCTCAACGGGACGCACCTATGGCTACACCTTC.

V usage is TRBV21-1 and J usage is TRBJ2-4; the table's D gene call, TRBD1, was not cross checked with the DNA. TRBV21-1 is labeled a pseudogene. This CDR3 has 15 residues. The CDR3 bases are TGTGCCAGCAGCAATGGCCGGGACAGAAAAAACATTCAGTACTTC. Protein product: CASSNGRDRKNIQYF.

This sequence joins TRBV18 and TRBJ1-1; TRBD1 agrees at 8 bases. Germline V lookup: CDR1 KGHSH, CDR2 LQKENI. The CDR3 loop spans 16 amino acids. Trimming cost V 3 bases and J 1 base; bases outside gene matches: 7. The DNA of the CDR3 is TGTGCCAGCTCACCCTTACCGGGACAGGCGAACACTGAAGCTTTCTTT. Translation: CASSPLPGQANTEAFF.

The chain employs TRBV7-2 and TRBJ1-2; D remains ambiguous. Trimming left V 4 bases short and J 8 bases short, with 14 bases between. The CDR3 spans 13 residues. Germline V lookup: CDR1 SGHTA, CDR2 FQGNSA. CDR3: CASSSRMRGGYTF. Here the CDR3 DNA reads TGTGCCAGCAGCTCCCGGATGCGAGGGGGCTACACCTTC.

The rearrangement joins TRBV7-6 to TRBJ2-5; D unclear. Germline V gene sequence: CDR1 SGHVS, CDR2 FNYEAQ. V lost 5 bases and J 0 bases, leaving 10 bases between the germline ends. The CDR3 has 14 residues. The CDR3 sequence is CASSRPGYQETQYF. CDR3 DNA sequence: TGTGCCAGCAGCCGACCAGGTTACCAAGAGACCCAGTACTTC.

This sequence joins TRBV4-1 and TRBJ1-1; D remains ambiguous. The CDR3 length is 15 residues. Germline CDR1 is MGHRA and CDR2 is YSYEKL. The V gene lost 1 base and the J gene lost 1 base, with 10 bases spanning the gap. The CDR3 DNA reads TGCGCCAGCAGCCAAGCCGATAGTTGGAACACTGAAGCTTTCTTT. Residues: CASSQADSWNTEAFF.

The chain carries TRBV6-5 and TRBJ2-7; TRBD1 is a possible D gene (5 bases). The CDR3 consists of 16 residues. Germline V gene lookup returns CDR1 MNHEY and CDR2 SVGAGI. Trimming removed 0 bases from V and 3 bases from J, with 15 bases in between. For the CDR3, the DNA is TGTGCCAGCAGTTACTCAGGGGCCAACAAACACTACGAGCAGTACTTC. Its translation is CASSYSGANKHYEQYF.

J is TRBJ2-3 and V is TRBV6-1; D is uncertain. V was cut by 1 base and J by 14 bases, with 16 bases left in between. Germline CDR1 is MNHNS and CDR2 is SASEGT. The CDR3 runs to 13 residues. CDR3 sequence reads: CASSEGMRPSRYF. CDR3 DNA sequence: TGTGCCAGCAGTGAAGGTATGAGGCCGAGTCGGTATTTT.

The V and J genes are TRBV2 and TRBJ1-1; D is uncertain. V lost 7 bases, J lost 1 base, and 13 bases lay in between. The CDR3 sequence is 14 residues long. Germline V gene lookup returns CDR1 SNHLY and CDR2 FYNNEI. In DNA, the CDR3 is TGTGCCAGCATCGACCAGCTCACGAACACTGAAGCTTTCTTT. Translation: CASIDQLTNTEAFF.

This clone was seen a few times. The chain uses TRBV18 and TRBJ1-1; weak D call: TRBD1 (5 bases). CDR3 size: 13 residues. Germline CDR1 and CDR2: KGHSH and LQKENI. Trimming took 1 base from V and 5 from J, leaving 8 bases between them. The chain's CDR3 is CASSPLWGTEAFF. In DNA form, the CDR3 reads TGTGCCAGCTCACCACTTTGGGGGACTGAAGCTTTCTTT.

The chain couples TRBV11-2 to TRBJ1-2; 7 bases agree with TRBD1. Losses at the gene ends were 5 bases for V and 8 bases for J; bases not matched to a gene: 11. Germline V gene lookup returns CDR1 SGHAT and CDR2 FQNNGV. The CDR3 covers 14 residues. The CDR3 is CASSPMRTGGGYTF. The CDR3 nucleotides are TGTGCCAGCAGCCCGATGCGGACAGGCGGAGGCTACACCTTC. Using reference TRBV11-2 and TRBJ1-2 for the parts outside the CDR3, the full variable domain is EAGVAQSPRYKIIEKRQSVAFWCNPISGHATLYWYQQILGQGPKLLIQFQNNGVVDDSQLPKDRFSAERLKGVDSTLKIQPAKLEDSAVYLCASSPMRTGGGYTFGSGTRLTVV.

The V call is TRBV4-2, the J call TRBJ2-7, with 7 bases fitting TRBD1. Germline V gene sequence: CDR1 LGHNA, CDR2 YNFKEQ. CDR3 size: 16 residues. Trimming removed 3 bases from V and 3 bases from J; junction bases left unmatched: 11. This CDR3 is CASSQSGSSGGYEQYF. DNA for the CDR3: TGTGCCAGCAGCCAGTCCGGGTCCTCAGGGGGCTACGAGCAGTACTTC.

This clone appeared a single time. The chain has TRBV9 and TRBJ2-7, with TRBD2 as a possible D gene (6 bases). The V end lost 3 bases, the J end lost 6 bases, and 10 bases lay between the germline ends. The CDR3 spans 12 residues. Germline V gene sequence: CDR1 SGDLS, CDR2 YYNGEE. CDR3 sequence (DNA): TGTGCCAGCAGCGGGACTACAGGCGAGCAGTACTTC. Translated, it gives CASSGTTGEQYF.

The J gene is TRBJ2-1, the V gene TRBV5-8; 8 bases align to TRBD2. CDR3 length: 15 amino acids. V shed 2 bases and J 5 bases; nucleotides not matched to a gene: 6. The V gene's germline CDR1 is SGHTS and CDR2 YDEGEE. CDR3 region: CASSLGLAAHNEQFF. The CDR3 DNA is TGTGCCAGCAGCTTAGGACTAGCAGCACACAATGAGCAGTTCTTC.

This clone showed up just once. The chain carries TRBV11-3 and TRBJ2-7; maybe TRBD2 (5 bases). V dropped 4 bases and J dropped 0 bases, with 13 bases sitting between them. Germline V gene sequence: CDR1 SGHNT, CDR2 YENEEA. This CDR3 is 15 amino acids long. The DNA of the CDR3 is TGTGCCAGCAGCTGCCTTGAGGGATCCTCCTACGAGCAGTACTTC. This codes for CASSCLEGSSYEQYF.

This clone was seen a handful of times. V usage is TRBV9 and J usage is TRBJ1-6, with D unclear. The CDR3 runs to 14 residues. Per the germline V gene, CDR1 is SGDLS and CDR2 is YYNGEE. V was pared by 0 bases and J by 4 bases, with 5 bases between. The CDR3 region has the DNA TGTGCCAGCAGCGTAGAGGGATATAATTCACCCCTCCACTTT. The encoded protein is CASSVEGYNSPLHF.

This chain connects TRBV5-8 to TRBJ1-1; 8 positions agree with TRBD1. The CDR3 is 13 residues long. Germline V gene data show CDR1 as SGHTS and CDR2 as YDEGEE. V trimming: 5 bases; J trimming: 4 bases; junction bases outside the gene matches: 4. The CDR3 here is CASRITGGTEAFF. In nucleotides, the CDR3 is TGTGCCAGCAGGATTACAGGGGGCACTGAAGCTTTCTTT.

The chain joins TRBV5-3 to TRBJ1-3; D gene uncertain. Being an ORF, TRBV5-3 has a function that is uncertain. The CDR3 has 18 amino acids. V was shortened by 0 bases and J by 0 bases, with 16 bases between the two germline ends. The DNA of the CDR3 is TGTGCCAGAAGCTTGGCGTTCAATCACCGCGACTCTGGAAACACCATATATTTT. Its translation is CARSLAFNHRDSGNTIYF.

CDR3 sequence (DNA): TGTGCCAGCAGTTCCGAGTCATACGAGCAGTACTTC. It encodes CASSSESYEQYF. The gene calls are TRBV6-5 and TRBJ2-7; D uncertain. CDR1 MNHEY and CDR2 SVGAGI come from the germline V gene. The CDR3 length is 12 residues. Trimming left V 4 bases short and J 4 bases short, with 8 bases between.

This sequence joins TRBV11-2 and TRBJ2-5; D may correspond to TRBD1 or TRBD2 (7 bases each). Germline V gives CDR1 SGHAT, CDR2 FQNNGV. The CDR3 has 15 amino acids. V was shortened by 7 bases and J by 1 base, with 16 bases between the two germline ends. CDR3 in DNA: TGTGCCAGCACCCCAGGGGGGGGTTCCCAAGAGACCCAGTACTTC. Translation: CASTPGGGSQETQYF.

This clone was seen a handful of times. V gene TRBV2 combines with J gene TRBJ1-1, with D unresolved. V was clipped by 11 bases and J by 2 bases, with 6 bases between them. CDR1 and CDR2 from the germline V gene are SNHLY and FYNNEI. The CDR3 loop spans 10 amino acids. In DNA form, the CDR3 reads TGTGCCGGAGGAAACACTGAAGCTTTCTTT. Amino acids: CAGGNTEAFF.

The gene calls are TRBV7-9 and TRBJ1-1; 8 bases fit TRBD1. The CDR3 loop spans 15 amino acids. V lost 5 bases and J lost 3; bases outside the gene matches: 8. CDR1 and CDR2 from the germline V gene are SEHNR and FQNEAQ (reference sequence). CDR3 nucleotides: TGTGCCAGCAGCCCTCCCGGGACAGGAGACACTGAAGCTTTCTTT. It encodes CASSPPGTGDTEAFF.